This T cell receptor beta chain was recovered during a study of cytomegalovirus exposure and HLA in healthy donors. Study conclusions and caveats: Among the CMV-associated chains, a few were confirmed in vitro as specific for CMV antigens. Indistinguishable V segments such as TRBV6-2 and TRBV6-3 were excluded.

CDR3 length: 14 residues. Germline V gene lookup returns CDR1 SQVTM and CDR2 ANQGSEA. Trimming removed 7 bases from V and 5 bases from J; junction bases left unmatched: 10. As regards this clone: As yet, its antigen is unknown.

The PCR ran on 60 Vbeta and 13 Jbeta primers. Data came from immunoSEQ multiplex PCR; TCRdb stores just in-frame clones and leaves some out. Among roughly 70,000 clones, 75% were seen once, and the ten largest hold around 12%. The chain is built from TRBV29-1 and TRBJ1-1, with 10 positions matching TRBD1. The receptor was derived from an older man in good health and CMV-seronegative. The sample was PBMCs. As DNA, the CDR3 is TGCAGCGCCGAAGGGACAGGGGAAGGTACTGAAGCTTTCTTT. This translates into CSAEGTGEGTEAFF. The entire variable domain, with the rest obtained from reference TRBV29-1 and TRBJ1-1, is as follows: SAVISQKPSRDICQRGTSLTIQCQVDSQVTMMFWYRQQPGQSLTLIATANQGSEATYESGFVIDKFPISRPNLTFSTLTVSNMSPEDSSIYLCSAEGTGEGTEAFFGQGTRLTVV.